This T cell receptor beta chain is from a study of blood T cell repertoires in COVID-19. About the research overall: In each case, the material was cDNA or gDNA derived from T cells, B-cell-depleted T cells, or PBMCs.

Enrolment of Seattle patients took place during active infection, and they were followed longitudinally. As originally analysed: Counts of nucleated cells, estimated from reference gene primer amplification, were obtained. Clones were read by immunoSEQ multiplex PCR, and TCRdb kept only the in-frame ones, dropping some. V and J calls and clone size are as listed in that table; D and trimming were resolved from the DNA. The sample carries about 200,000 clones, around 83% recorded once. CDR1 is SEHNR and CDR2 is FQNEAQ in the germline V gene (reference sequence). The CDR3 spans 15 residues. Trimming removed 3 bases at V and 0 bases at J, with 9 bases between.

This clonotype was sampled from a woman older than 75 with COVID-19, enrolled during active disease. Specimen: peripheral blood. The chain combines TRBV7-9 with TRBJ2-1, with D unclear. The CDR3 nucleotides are TGTGCCAGCAGCTTGATGGTTAGCTCCTACAATGAGCAGTTCTTC. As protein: CASSLMVSSYNEQFF.